This entry lists 17 T cell receptor beta chains sequenced from one sample in a study of blood T cell repertoires in COVID-19 (dated by TCRdb to the early 2020s). Receptor libraries were prepared by the immunoSEQ multiplex PCR assay. The immuneACCESS repertoire file appears here via TCRdb, limited to in-frame rearrangements. These files lack a portion of the clones; in checked studies, under half of the deficit traces to unresolved V genes, and the cause of the others is not known. The sample includes approximately 320,000 clones, with 80% to 90% observed a single time. Of the sample, 8% to 9.5% is held by the ten largest clones. Material: PBMCs or T cells enriched from blood (not recorded which). The source of these receptors is a woman younger than 30 who had recovered from COVID-19.

This clone was picked up a small number of times. The chain employs TRBV19 and TRBJ1-5; 8 bases are a match to TRBD1. With 8 bases clipped from V and 6 bases from J, the junction kept 12 bases outside the gene matches. Germline loops: CDR1 LNHDA, CDR2 SQIVND (reference sequence). The CDR3 spans 15 residues. The DNA of the CDR3 is TGTGCCAGTGCCAAGGACAGGGTGGGGGGTCAGCCCCAGCATTTT. It specifies CASAKDRVGGQPQHF.

This clone was seen more than once but under ten times. The chain recombines TRBV28 with TRBJ1-4; no clear D. The CDR3 contains 17 residues. Germline V gene data show CDR1 as MDHEN and CDR2 as SYDVKM. V lost 5 bases and J 3 bases, leaving 19 bases between the germline ends. The CDR3 here is CASSLLPSSAANEKLFF. The CDR3 bases are TGTGCCAGCAGTCTCCTCCCATCTTCAGCGGCTAATGAAAAACTGTTTTTT.

The J gene is TRBJ1-6, the V gene TRBV19; 7 bases are shared with TRBD1. The CDR3 sequence is 16 residues long. Germline CDR1 LNHDA, CDR2 SQIVND (reference sequence). The V and J ends lost 5 bases and 7 bases, in that order; junction bases with no gene match: 11. The CDR3 region has the DNA TGTGCCAGTAGTTCCGCGGAGGACAGGTGGAATTCACCCCTCCACTTT. Its protein product is CASSSAEDRWNSPLHF.

The chain couples TRBV15 to TRBJ2-1; a possible D gene is TRBD1 (7 bases). The V end was cut by 2 bases, the J end by 8 bases, with 13 bases between. The CDR3 totals 14 residues. Germline CDR1 and CDR2: LNHNV and YYDKDF (reference sequence). This CDR3 reads CATSRLQGEDEQFF. The CDR3 nucleotides read TGTGCCACCAGCAGACTTCAGGGGGAGGATGAGCAGTTCTTC.

The V and J genes are TRBV7-9 and TRBJ1-6; D is unresolved. The CDR3 has 12 residues. V dropped 4 bases and J dropped 5 bases, with 3 bases sitting between them. Germline V gene sequence: CDR1 SEHNR, CDR2 FQNEAQ (reference sequence). CDR3 sequence: CASSSDNSPLHF. The CDR3 region has the DNA TGTGCCAGCAGCTCAGATAATTCACCCCTCCACTTT.

Comments on this clone: In the same sample, other DNA sequences code for this CDR3. V is TRBV27 and J is TRBJ1-1, with TRBD1 matching 7 bases. Germline V CDR1 and CDR2: MNHEY, SMNVEV (reference sequence). The CDR3 has 12 residues. Unmatched junction bases numbered 1, after V lost 1 base and J lost 8 bases. The CDR3 here is CASSLLGGEAFF. DNA for the CDR3: TGTGCCAGCAGTTTATTAGGGGGCGAAGCTTTCTTT.

The chain links TRBV5-4 to TRBJ2-1, with D tentatively TRBD2 (6 bases). CDR3 length: 14 residues. V dropped 1 base and J dropped 5 bases, with 10 bases sitting between them. Germline CDR1 is SGHNT and CDR2 is YYREEE (reference sequence). CDR3 region: CASSLRGNDNEQFF. DNA of the CDR3: TGTGCCAGCAGCTTGCGGGGGAATGACAATGAGCAGTTCTTC.

V is TRBV7-8 and J is TRBJ2-2, with D possibly matching TRBD2 (6 bases). The germline CDR1 and CDR2 sequences are SGHVS and FQNEAQ. CDR3 length: 18 amino acids. V was cut by 2 bases and J by 4 bases, with 20 bases left in between. In nucleotides, the CDR3 is TGTGCCAGCAGCTTATGGACTAAGGCTAGAGAGAGCACCGGGGAGCTGTTTTTT. Translated: CASSLWTKARESTGELFF.

This clone has just a few counts. The J gene is TRBJ2-7, the V gene TRBV7-9; TRBD1 agrees at 8 bases. V trimming: 1 base; J trimming: 4 bases; junction bases outside the gene matches: 3. The CDR3 sequence is 14 residues long. CDR1 is SEHNR, CDR2 FQNEAQ, per germline (reference sequence). CDR3 bases: TGTGCCAGCAGCTTAGGGGACAGGAAGTACGAGCAGTACTTC. The encoded protein is CASSLGDRKYEQYF.

The rearrangement links TRBV6-6 to TRBJ2-7; D perhaps matches TRBD1 (5 bases). The CDR3 runs to 15 residues. Trimming stripped 0 bases from V and 2 bases from J, with 11 bases between. The V gene's germline CDR1 is MNHNY and CDR2 SVGAGI (reference sequence). The CDR3 region is CASSYSRGFPYEQYF. The CDR3 nucleotides read TGTGCCAGCAGTTACTCTAGGGGTTTTCCCTACGAGCAGTACTTC.

V usage is TRBV9 and J usage is TRBJ2-7; D unresolved. Germline values: CDR1 SGDLS, CDR2 YYNGEE. Trimming removed 0 bases at V and 1 base at J, with 11 bases between. The CDR3 consists of 15 residues. CDR3 sequence reads: CASSVDIGASYEQYF. DNA of the CDR3: TGTGCCAGCAGCGTAGATATCGGTGCTTCCTACGAGCAGTACTTC.

The chain links TRBV14 to TRBJ1-4; D gene uncertain. The V gene's germline CDR1 is SGHDN and CDR2 FVKESK. This CDR3 contains 16 residues. V dropped 0 bases and J dropped 7 bases, with 15 bases sitting between them. The CDR3 coding sequence is TGTGCCAGCAGCCAAGATATGGGAGGAGGAGGTGAAAAACTGTTTTTT. Protein sequence: CASSQDMGGGGEKLFF.

The chain links TRBV24-1 to TRBJ1-2; D is unclear. The CDR3 has 14 amino acids. Germline lookup yields CDR1 KGHDR and CDR2 SFDVKD. V was clipped by 2 bases and J by 5 bases, with 11 bases between them. Here the CDR3 reads CATSDSAEIYGYTF. In nucleotides, the CDR3 is TGTGCCACCAGTGATTCGGCGGAAATTTATGGCTACACCTTC.

This clone occurred once. Distinct nucleotide sequences in the sample also encode this CDR3. The chain joins TRBV5-1 to TRBJ2-7; no reliable D call. Looked up from germline, CDR1 is SGHRS and CDR2 is YFSETQ. The V and J ends lost 0 bases and 6 bases respectively, with 10 bases between them. The CDR3 has 13 residues. The CDR3 region has the DNA TGCGCCAGCAGCTTGGTGGCAGGTGGCGAGCAGTACTTC. Residues: CASSLVAGGEQYF.

This clone was detected only once. In DNA, the CDR3 is TGTGCCAGCAGTTTATCGGCCCGAGGAAACTATGGCTACACCTTC. It yields the protein CASSLSARGNYGYTF. V and J are TRBV27 and TRBJ1-2, with D unresolved. V lost 0 bases to trimming and J lost 2 bases, with 10 bases between them. The V gene's germline CDR1 is MNHEY and CDR2 SMNVEV (reference sequence). The CDR3 extends over 15 amino acids.

This clone was counted a single time. The chain employs TRBV7-9 and TRBJ1-2; no reliable D call. Germline V CDR1 and CDR2: SEHNR, FQNEAQ (reference sequence). This CDR3 spans 12 amino acids. Trimming took off 5 bases at V and 8 bases at J, with 12 bases between the two ends. Written as DNA, the CDR3 is TGTGCCAGCAGCCTAGGGCTCGGGGGCTACACCTTC. The encoded protein is CASSLGLGGYTF.

The V and J genes are TRBV19 and TRBJ1-5; D gene uncertain. CDR1 is LNHDA and CDR2 is SQIVND in the germline V gene (reference sequence). The V end lost 4 bases, the J end lost 6 bases, and 16 bases lay between the germline ends. This CDR3 has 15 amino acids. The CDR3 bases are TGTGCCAGTAGTAGCCGCGTTCGGGAACGTCAGCCCCAGCATTTT. It translates to CASSSRVRERQPQHF.